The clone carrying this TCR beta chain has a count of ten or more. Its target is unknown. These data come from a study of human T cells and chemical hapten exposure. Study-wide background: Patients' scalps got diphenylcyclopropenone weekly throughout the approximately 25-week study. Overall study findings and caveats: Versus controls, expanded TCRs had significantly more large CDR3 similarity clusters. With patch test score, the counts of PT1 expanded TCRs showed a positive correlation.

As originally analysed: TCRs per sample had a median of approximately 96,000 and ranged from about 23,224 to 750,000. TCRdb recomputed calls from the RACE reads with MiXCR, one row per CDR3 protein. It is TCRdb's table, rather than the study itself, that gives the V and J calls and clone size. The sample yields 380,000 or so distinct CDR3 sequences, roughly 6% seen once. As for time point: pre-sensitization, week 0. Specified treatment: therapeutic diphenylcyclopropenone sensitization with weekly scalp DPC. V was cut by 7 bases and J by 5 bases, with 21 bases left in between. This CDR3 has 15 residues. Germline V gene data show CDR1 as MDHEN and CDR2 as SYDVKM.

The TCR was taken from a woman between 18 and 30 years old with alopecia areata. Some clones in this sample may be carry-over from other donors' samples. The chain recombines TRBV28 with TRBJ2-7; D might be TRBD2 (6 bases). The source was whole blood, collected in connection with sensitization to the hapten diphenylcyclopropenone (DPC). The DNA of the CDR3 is TGTGCCAGCACCCCACGGATGCGGGGATTCGACGAGCAGTACTTC. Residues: CASTPRMRGFDEQYF.